The present T cell receptor (beta chain) was sequenced within a study of blood T cell repertoires in COVID-19. Looking at the study overall: Specimens from acute and convalescent COVID-19 originated in the United States, Italy and Spain. Nucleic acid was either cDNA or gDNA, and it came from T cells, B-cell-depleted T cells, or PBMCs.

This CDR3 comprises 14 residues. Germline CDR1 KGHSH, CDR2 LQKENI. Trimming removed 5 bases from V and 1 base from J, with 11 bases in between. Per the study methods: Amplification from reference gene primers served as the basis for estimated nucleated cell counts. Assay used: immunoSEQ multiplex PCR; TCRdb lists only in-frame clones, some missing. The DNA was the basis for D and trimming; V, J and clone size are from that table. The table lists 240,000 or so clones, over 65% of them singletons. Material for sequencing was peripheral blood. The J gene is TRBJ2-5, the V gene TRBV18, with a weak D call TRBD2 (7 bases). The TCR sequence derives from a woman of 80 years or more with acute or convalescent COVID-19. CDR3 sequence (DNA): TGTGCCAGCTCAGCCCGGGGGGCCCAAGAGACCCAGTACTTC. Translating it yields CASSARGAQETQYF.